Following are 24 T cell receptor beta chains from one sample sequenced in a study of blood T cell repertoires in COVID-19 (dated by TCRdb to 2018 to 2020). Library generation was performed with the immunoSEQ multiplex PCR assay. TCRdb obtained this table from immuneACCESS and retained in-frame rearrangements with V and J assigned. These tables miss some clones; where compared with another copy, unresolved V genes account for less than half of the shortfall, and the remainder is unexplained. This sample gives about 240,000 clones in total; around 86% of them show up just once. The ten largest clones take up 9% to 15% of the sample. The source material was peripheral blood. These receptors all stem from an elderly man with acute or convalescent COVID-19.

The chain employs TRBV6-5 and TRBJ1-2, with D tentatively TRBD1 (5 bases). The germline V and J ends were trimmed by 6 bases and 0 bases, with 14 bases remaining between them. The CDR3 loop spans 15 amino acids. CDR1 and CDR2 from the germline V gene are MNHEY and SVGAGI. In DNA, the CDR3 is TGTGCCAGCAGGGGGGGGGTGTCATCTAACTATGGCTACACCTTC. It translates to CASRGGVSSNYGYTF.

This rearrangement joins TRBV7-3 to TRBJ2-1, with D perhaps matching TRBD2 (5 bases). The germline CDR1 and CDR2 sequences are SGHTA and FQGTGA. The V end was cut by 6 bases, the J end by 0 bases, with 12 bases between. This CDR3 spans 15 amino acids. In DNA, the CDR3 is TGTGCCAGCAGTTTGCAAGCGGACTCCTACAATGAGCAGTTCTTC. Amino acids: CASSLQADSYNEQFF.

This rearrangement joins TRBV7-2 to TRBJ2-5, with 7 bases that match TRBD2. Germline CDR1 is SGHTA and CDR2 is FQGNSA. V lost 1 base and J lost 2; bases outside the gene matches: 4. This CDR3 region has 15 residues. The CDR3 protein is CASSLGGTNQETQYF. The CDR3 nucleotides read TGTGCCAGCAGCTTAGGTGGGACTAATCAAGAGACCCAGTACTTC.

V is TRBV19 and J is TRBJ1-1; a weak D match, TRBD1 (5 bases). The V gene's germline CDR1 is LNHDA and CDR2 SQIVND (reference sequence). Trimming removed 0 bases from V and 10 bases from J, with 15 bases in between. CDR3 length: 14 residues. The CDR3: CASSIEVDSSGAFF. DNA for the CDR3: TGTGCCAGTAGTATAGAAGTCGACAGTTCCGGAGCTTTCTTT.

This clone was observed a single time. This chain joins TRBV28 and TRBJ2-1; D is possibly TRBD2 (5 bases). CDR1 MDHEN and CDR2 SYDVKM come from the germline V gene. The CDR3 extends over 15 amino acids. Trimming removed 6 bases from V and 5 bases from J, with 17 bases in between. The CDR3 region has the DNA TGTGCCAGCAGCGACGTAATTCAGCGGCACAATGAGCAGTTCTTC. Its translation: CASSDVIQRHNEQFF.

This chain uses TRBV18 with TRBJ1-1; D not resolved. Trimming removed 3 bases at V and 5 bases at J, with 16 bases between. There are 15 residues in the CDR3. Germline lookup yields CDR1 KGHSH and CDR2 LQKENI. The CDR3 is CASSPRFGEGTEAFF. As DNA, the CDR3 is TGTGCCAGCTCACCCCGCTTCGGAGAAGGAACTGAAGCTTTCTTT. The variable domain in full, completed from reference TRBV18 and TRBJ1-1, reads NAGVMQNPRHLVRRRGQEARLRCSPMKGHSHVYWYRQLPEEGLKFMVYLQKENIIDESGMPKERFSAEFPKEGPSILRIQQVVRGDSAAYFCASSPRFGEGTEAFFGQGTRLTVV.

The V call is TRBV28, the J call TRBJ2-7; D possibly corresponds to TRBD2 (5 bases). This CDR3 comprises 13 residues. In germline, CDR1 is MDHEN, CDR2 SYDVKM. V lost 6 bases and J 5 bases, leaving 14 bases between the germline ends. The CDR3 DNA is TGTGCCAGCAGCGGCCCTCCGAGGGACGAGCAGTACTTC. Translating it yields CASSGPPRDEQYF.

This clone was seen only a few times. The chain joins TRBV7-3 to TRBJ2-3; TRBD1 is a possible D gene (5 bases). V was clipped by 1 base and J by 0 bases, with 11 bases between them. The germline V gene encodes CDR1 SGHTA and CDR2 FQGTGA. The CDR3 has 16 residues. CDR3 DNA sequence: TGTGCCAGCAGCTTAAATCAGGGAACCAGCACAGATACGCAGTATTTT. It is translated as CASSLNQGTSTDTQYF.

The chain uses TRBV18 and TRBJ1-1, with D maybe TRBD1 (6 bases). Deletions cut 0 bases from V and 0 bases from J, with 8 bases between. The CDR3 is 15 amino acids. Germline CDR1 reads KGHSH; CDR2 reads LQKENI. The CDR3 is CASSPPAGVNTEAFF. CDR3 coding DNA: TGTGCCAGCTCACCACCGGCAGGGGTGAACACTGAAGCTTTCTTT.

This chain connects TRBV4-2 to TRBJ2-7; tentative D call: TRBD2 (7 bases). Per germline, CDR1 LGHNA and CDR2 YNFKEQ. The CDR3 is made up of 21 amino acids. V lost 1 base and J lost 3, with 31 bases in between. CDR3 region: CASSQAIGGQDPTTGFYEQYF. The CDR3 bases are TGTGCCAGCAGCCAAGCGATCGGGGGGCAAGACCCGACTACCGGTTTCTACGAGCAGTACTTC.

The CDR3 nucleotides read TGTGCCACCAGTAGAGGCGACAGGGTCTCCTACGAGCAGTACTTC. It encodes CATSRGDRVSYEQYF. The chain combines TRBV24-1 with TRBJ2-7, with 7 bases that match TRBD1. The CDR3 is 15 residues long. V dropped 6 bases and J dropped 0; count of bases not matched to a gene: 7. CDR1 KGHDR and CDR2 SFDVKD come from the germline V gene.

This clone was detected only a few times. This chain connects TRBV4-2 to TRBJ1-5, with a tentative D call TRBD1 (6 bases). The CDR3 spans 17 residues. The ends were cut back, 1 base at V and 6 bases at J, with 19 bases in the middle. Germline-derived CDR1 and CDR2 are LGHNA and YNFKEQ. CDR3 DNA sequence: TGTGCCAGCAGCCAAGGCTCTTTCTCGGGGGGGCTTCAGCCCCAGCATTTT. Translation: CASSQGSFSGGLQPQHF.

A single count supports this clone. V gene TRBV12-2 combines with J gene TRBJ2-1; the table names TRBD2, a call not compared with the DNA. TRBV12-2 is a listed pseudogene. The CDR3 runs to 17 residues. CDR3 sequence (DNA): TGTGCAAGTCGCTTAGTGCGCAAGAGGAAGCCTTACAATGAGCAGTTCTTC. Encoded protein: CASRLVRKRKPYNEQFF.

The chain couples TRBV29-1 to TRBJ1-2, with 8 bases aligning to TRBD1. Germline CDR1 reads SQVTM; CDR2 reads ANQGSEA. CDR3 length: 11 amino acids. The junction had 4 bases not matched to a gene; V was cut back by 6 bases and J by 7 bases. Here the CDR3 DNA reads TGCAGCGTACGGACAGGGATTGGCTACACCTTC. Translated, it gives CSVRTGIGYTF.

This chain links TRBV28 with TRBJ1-1; D unclear. Trimming removed 8 bases at V and 0 bases at J, with 16 bases between. The CDR3 is made up of 15 amino acids. In germline, CDR1 is MDHEN, CDR2 SYDVKM. The CDR3 here is CASSSPAVMNTEAFF. CDR3 nucleotides: TGTGCCAGCTCGTCGCCTGCAGTAATGAACACTGAAGCTTTCTTT.

Worth noting for this clone: The same CDR3 is also encoded by other DNA sequences in this sample. This sequence joins TRBV19 and TRBJ1-1; 7 bases agree with TRBD1. Germline V gene data show CDR1 as LNHDA and CDR2 as SQIVND (reference sequence). This CDR3 is 14 amino acids long. The V and J ends lost 4 bases and 0 bases, in that order; junction bases with no gene match: 2. CDR3 sequence (DNA): TGTGCCAGTAGTAAGACAGGGCTGAACACTGAAGCTTTCTTT. Translated: CASSKTGLNTEAFF.

The V call is TRBV19, the J call TRBJ2-7; D possibly corresponds to TRBD2 (6 bases). From germline, CDR1 is LNHDA and CDR2 SQIVND (reference sequence). Between the trimmed V and J ends, which lost 8 bases and 0 bases, there was a span of 23 bases. This CDR3 is built from 17 residues. CDR3: CASQKALADSSSYEQYF. CDR3 nucleotide sequence: TGTGCCAGTCAAAAGGCCTTAGCGGACTCGAGCTCCTACGAGCAGTACTTC.

The rearrangement joins TRBV28 to TRBJ2-7; 13 bases agree with TRBD2. Germline CDR1 reads MDHEN; CDR2 reads SYDVKM. V lost 5 bases, J lost 4 bases, and 5 bases stayed unmatched. The length of the CDR3 is 15 residues. The CDR3 spells CASSPPLAGGYEQYF. The CDR3 DNA sequence: TGTGCCAGCAGTCCCCCACTAGCGGGAGGGTACGAGCAGTACTTC.

The chain's CDR3 is CASSLGTGEQFF. The CDR3 region has the DNA TGTGCCAGCAGCTTGGGGACAGGTGAGCAGTTCTTC. This chain joins TRBV5-8 and TRBJ2-1, with TRBD1 matching over 7 bases. This CDR3 has 12 residues. Per the germline V gene, CDR1 is SGHTS and CDR2 is YDEGEE. The ends lost 0 bases at V and 9 bases at J; junction bases unmatched: 0.

The rearrangement links TRBV3-1 (or the pseudogene TRBV3-2) to TRBJ1-6; D remains ambiguous. Per germline, CDR1 LGHDT and CDR2 YNNKEL (reference sequence). This CDR3 has 16 residues. V shed 4 bases and J shed 2 bases, with 12 bases lying between them. The CDR3 sequence: CASSPRYPPYNSPLHF. In DNA form, the CDR3 reads TGTGCCAGCAGCCCCAGATATCCCCCCTATAATTCACCCCTCCACTTT.

Of note for this clone: This specimen includes other DNA sequences encoding the same CDR3. DNA of the CDR3: TGTGCCAGCAGCTTAGGCGGTATCAACTATGGCTACACCTTC. It is translated as CASSLGGINYGYTF. The chain recombines TRBV7-2 with TRBJ1-2; D gene unclear. Germline-derived CDR1 and CDR2 are SGHTA and FQGNSA. This CDR3 is 14 amino acids long. V was trimmed by 1 base and J by 2 bases, leaving 8 bases between them. The whole variable domain, filled in from reference TRBV7-2 and TRBJ1-2, reads GAGVSQSPSNKVTEKGKDVELRCDPISGHTALYWYRQSLGQGLEFLIYFQGNSAPDKSGLPSDRFSAERTGGSVSTLTIQRTQQEDSAVYLCASSLGGINYGYTFGSGTRLTVV.

The V and J genes are TRBV27 and TRBJ2-1; 10 nucleotides line up with TRBD2. The CDR3 extends over 15 amino acids. V was clipped by 6 bases and J by 8 bases; unmatched bases: 10. Germline assignment: CDR1 MNHEY and CDR2 SMNVEV (reference sequence). The DNA for the CDR3 is TGTGCCAGCAGCTATTCTAGCGGGAGTCTCTATGAGCAGTTCTTC. This encodes CASSYSSGSLYEQFF.

This clone was seen a single time. The CDR3 is CASSLDRTGDGYTF. CDR3 nucleotide sequence: TGTGCCAGCAGCCTCGACCGGACAGGGGACGGCTACACCTTC. The chain recombines TRBV11-2 with TRBJ1-2; 9 nucleotides line up with TRBD1. J gave up 8 bases and V 5 bases, and 9 bases lay outside the gene matches. From germline, CDR1 is SGHAT and CDR2 FQNNGV. The CDR3 spans 14 residues. Drawing the rest from reference TRBV11-2 and TRBJ1-2, the complete variable domain is EAGVAQSPRYKIIEKRQSVAFWCNPISGHATLYWYQQILGQGPKLLIQFQNNGVVDDSQLPKDRFSAERLKGVDSTLKIQPAKLEDSAVYLCASSLDRTGDGYTFGSGTRLTVV.

The chain uses TRBV28 and TRBJ1-2, with TRBD1 matching over 7 bases. With 2 bases clipped from V and 4 bases from J, the junction kept 1 base outside the gene matches. Germline V lookup: CDR1 MDHEN, CDR2 SYDVKM. The CDR3 extends over 13 amino acids. In nucleotides, the CDR3 is TGTGCCAGCAGTTTAGGGACAGTCTATGGCTACACCTTC. Translating it yields CASSLGTVYGYTF.